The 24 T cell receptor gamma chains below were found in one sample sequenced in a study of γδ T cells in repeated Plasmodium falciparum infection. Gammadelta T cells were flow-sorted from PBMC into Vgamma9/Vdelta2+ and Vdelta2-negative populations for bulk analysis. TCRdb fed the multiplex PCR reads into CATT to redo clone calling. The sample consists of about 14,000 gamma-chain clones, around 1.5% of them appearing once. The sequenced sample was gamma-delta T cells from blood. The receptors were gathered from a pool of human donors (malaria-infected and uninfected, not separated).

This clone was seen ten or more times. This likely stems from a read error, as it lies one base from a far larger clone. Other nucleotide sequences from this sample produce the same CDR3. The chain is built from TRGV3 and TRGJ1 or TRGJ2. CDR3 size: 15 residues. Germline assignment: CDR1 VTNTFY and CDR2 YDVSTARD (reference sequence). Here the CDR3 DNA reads TGTGCCACCTGGGACAGGCAGGGGAATTATTATAAGAAACTCTTC. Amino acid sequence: CATWDRQGNYYKKLF.

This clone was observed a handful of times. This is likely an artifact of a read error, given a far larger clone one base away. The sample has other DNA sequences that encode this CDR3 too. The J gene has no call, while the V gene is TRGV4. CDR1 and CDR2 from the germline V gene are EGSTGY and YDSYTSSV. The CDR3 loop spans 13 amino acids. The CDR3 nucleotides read TGTGCCACCTGGGATGGGCGGGTCTATAAGAAACTCTTC. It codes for CATWDGRVYKKLF.

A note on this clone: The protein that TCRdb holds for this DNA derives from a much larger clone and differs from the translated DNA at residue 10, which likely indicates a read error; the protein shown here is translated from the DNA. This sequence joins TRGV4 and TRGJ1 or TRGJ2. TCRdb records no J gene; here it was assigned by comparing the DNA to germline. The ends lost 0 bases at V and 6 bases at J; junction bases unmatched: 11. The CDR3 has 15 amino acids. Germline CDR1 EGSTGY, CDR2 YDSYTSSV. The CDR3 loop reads CATWDGPFFGYKKLF. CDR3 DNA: TGTGCCACCTGGGATGGGCCTTTCTTTGGTTATAAGAAACTCTTT.

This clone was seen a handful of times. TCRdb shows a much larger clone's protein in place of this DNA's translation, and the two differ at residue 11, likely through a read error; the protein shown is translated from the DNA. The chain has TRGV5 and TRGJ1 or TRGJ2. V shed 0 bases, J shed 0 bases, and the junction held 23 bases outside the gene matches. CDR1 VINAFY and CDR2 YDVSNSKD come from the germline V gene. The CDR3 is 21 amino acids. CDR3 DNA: TGTGCCACCTGGGACAGGCCTAAACTAACCATATGCTCCGAGAATTATTATAAGAAACTCTTT. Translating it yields CATWDRPKLTICSENYYKKLF.

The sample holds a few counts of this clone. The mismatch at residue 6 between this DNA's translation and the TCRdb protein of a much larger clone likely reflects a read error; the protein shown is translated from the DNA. The CDR3 sequence is CALWDLLSSKKLF. The CDR3 region has the DNA TGTGCCTTGTGGGACCTCCTATCTTCAAAGAAACTCTTT. V is TRGV9 and J is TRGJ1 or TRGJ2. TCRdb carries no J gene annotation; the J gene was assigned here by matching the DNA with germline. V shed 4 bases and J 10 bases; nucleotides not matched to a gene: 13. The CDR3 length is 13 residues. The V gene's germline CDR1 is GITISATS and CDR2 ISYDGTV (reference sequence).

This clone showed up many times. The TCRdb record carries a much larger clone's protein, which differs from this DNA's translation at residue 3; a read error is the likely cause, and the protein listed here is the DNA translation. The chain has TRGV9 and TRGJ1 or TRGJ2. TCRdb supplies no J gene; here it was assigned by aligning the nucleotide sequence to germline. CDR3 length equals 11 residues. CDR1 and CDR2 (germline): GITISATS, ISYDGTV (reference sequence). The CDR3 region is CAMWETPGKLF. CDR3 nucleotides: TGTGCCATGTGGGAGACCCCGGGGAAACTCTTT.

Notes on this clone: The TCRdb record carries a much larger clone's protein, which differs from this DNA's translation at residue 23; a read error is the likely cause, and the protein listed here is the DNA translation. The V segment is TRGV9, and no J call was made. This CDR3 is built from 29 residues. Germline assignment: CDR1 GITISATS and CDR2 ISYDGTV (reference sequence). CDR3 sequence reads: CALWEVQKVGLAVEQHWLSQVSSGRIQHF. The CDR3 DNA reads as TGTGCCTTGTGGGAGGTGCAGAAGGTGGGATTGGCAGTGGAACAACACTGGTTGTCACAGGTAAGTAGCGGAAGAATACAACATTTC.

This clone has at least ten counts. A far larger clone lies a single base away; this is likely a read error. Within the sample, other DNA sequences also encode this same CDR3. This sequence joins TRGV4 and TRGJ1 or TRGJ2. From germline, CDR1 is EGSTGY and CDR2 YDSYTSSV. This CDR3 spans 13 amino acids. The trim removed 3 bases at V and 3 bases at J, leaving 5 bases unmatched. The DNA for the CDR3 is TGTGCCACCTGGGATAGGGGTTATTATAAGAAACTCTTT. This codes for CATWDRGYYKKLF.

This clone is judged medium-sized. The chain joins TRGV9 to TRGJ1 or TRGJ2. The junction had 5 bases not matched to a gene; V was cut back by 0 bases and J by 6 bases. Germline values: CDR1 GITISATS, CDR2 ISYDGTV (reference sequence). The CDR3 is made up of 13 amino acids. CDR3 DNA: TGTGCCTTGTGGGAGGTGAGGGGTTATAAGAAACTCTTT. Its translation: CALWEVRGYKKLF.

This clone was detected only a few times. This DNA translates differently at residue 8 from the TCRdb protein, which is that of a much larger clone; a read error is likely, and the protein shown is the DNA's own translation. As DNA, the CDR3 is TGTGCCACCTGGGATGACAAAACGAAACTCTTT. Its translation: CATWDDKTKLF. The chain recombines TRGV4 with TRGJ1 or TRGJ2. The V segment lost 2 bases and the J segment 12 bases; nucleotides outside the gene matches: 7. CDR1 and CDR2 (germline): EGSTGY, YDSYTSSV. There are 11 residues in the CDR3.

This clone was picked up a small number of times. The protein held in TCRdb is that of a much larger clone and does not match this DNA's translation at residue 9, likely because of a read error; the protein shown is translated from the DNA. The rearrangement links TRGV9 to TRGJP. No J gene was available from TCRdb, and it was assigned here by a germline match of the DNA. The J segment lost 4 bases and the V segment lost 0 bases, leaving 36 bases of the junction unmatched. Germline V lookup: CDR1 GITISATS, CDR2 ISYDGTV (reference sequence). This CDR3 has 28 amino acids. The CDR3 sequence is CALWEVFRPQSSGPLRLQQELGKKIKVF. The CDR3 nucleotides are TGTGCCTTGTGGGAGGTGTTCCGACCCCAAAGTTCAGGCCCTTTACGCCTTCAACAAGAGTTGGGCAAAAAAATCAAGGTATTT.

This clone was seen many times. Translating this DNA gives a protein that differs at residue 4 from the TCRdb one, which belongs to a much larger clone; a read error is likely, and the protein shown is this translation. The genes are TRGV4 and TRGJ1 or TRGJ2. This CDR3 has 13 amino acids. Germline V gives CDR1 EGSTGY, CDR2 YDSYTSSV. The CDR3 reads CATRDGEYYKKLF. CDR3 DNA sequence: TGTGCCACCCGGGATGGGGAGTATTATAAGAAACTCTTT.

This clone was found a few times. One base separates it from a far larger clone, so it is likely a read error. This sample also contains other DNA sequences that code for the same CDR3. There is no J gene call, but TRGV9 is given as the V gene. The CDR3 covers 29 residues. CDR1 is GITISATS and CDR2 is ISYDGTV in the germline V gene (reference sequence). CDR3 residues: CALWEVRSNSLAVEQHLLSQVSIGRIQHF. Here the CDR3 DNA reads TGTGCCTTGTGGGAGGTGCGGAGCAACTCTTTGGCGGTGGAACAACACTTGTTGTCACAGGTAAGTATCGGAAGAATACAACATTTC.

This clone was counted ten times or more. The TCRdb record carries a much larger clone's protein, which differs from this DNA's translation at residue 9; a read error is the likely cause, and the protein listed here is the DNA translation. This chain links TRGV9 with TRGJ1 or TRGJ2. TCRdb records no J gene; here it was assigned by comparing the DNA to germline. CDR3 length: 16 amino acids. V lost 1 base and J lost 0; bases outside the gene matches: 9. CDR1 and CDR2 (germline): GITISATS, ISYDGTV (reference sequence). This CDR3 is CALWEVHYGNYYKKLF. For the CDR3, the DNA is TGTGCCTTGTGGGAGGTCCACTACGGGAATTATTATAAGAAACTCTTT.

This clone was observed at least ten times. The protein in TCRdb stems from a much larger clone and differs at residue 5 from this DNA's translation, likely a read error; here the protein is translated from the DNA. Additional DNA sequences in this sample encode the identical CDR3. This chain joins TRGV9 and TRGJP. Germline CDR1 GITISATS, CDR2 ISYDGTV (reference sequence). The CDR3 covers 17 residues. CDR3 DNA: TGTGCCTTGTGGGGGGTGCCTCAAGAGTTGGGCAAAAAAATCAAGGTATTT. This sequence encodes CALWGVPQELGKKIKVF.

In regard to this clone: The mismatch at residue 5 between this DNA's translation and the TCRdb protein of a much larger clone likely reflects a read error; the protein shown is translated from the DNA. CDR3 sequence reads: CATWGVGYKKLF. CDR3 bases: TGTGCCACCTGGGGTGTAGGGTATAAGAAACTCTTT. The genes are TRGV4 and TRGJ1 or TRGJ2. TCRdb is silent on the J gene; assignment here came from matching the DNA to germline. The V gene end was trimmed by 5 bases and the J gene end by 7 bases; junction bases not matched to a gene: 8. The CDR3 consists of 12 residues. The germline gives CDR1 EGSTGY, CDR2 YDSYTSSV.

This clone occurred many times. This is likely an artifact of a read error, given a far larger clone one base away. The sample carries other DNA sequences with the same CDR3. CDR3 sequence: CALWGSKELGKKIKVF. CDR3 in DNA: TGTGCCTTGTGGGGCAGCAAAGAGTTGGGCAAAAAAATCAAGGTATTT. V gene TRGV9 combines with J gene TRGJP. Assignment of the J gene here rests on matching the DNA to germline, because TCRdb gives none. CDR1 and CDR2 from the germline V gene are GITISATS and ISYDGTV (reference sequence). The CDR3 covers 16 residues. V lost 5 bases, J lost 5 bases, and 6 bases stayed unmatched.

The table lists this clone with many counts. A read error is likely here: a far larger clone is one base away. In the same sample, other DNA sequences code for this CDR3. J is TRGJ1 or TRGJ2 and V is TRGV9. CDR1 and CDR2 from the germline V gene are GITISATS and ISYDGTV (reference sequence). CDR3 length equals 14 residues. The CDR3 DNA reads TGTGCCTTGTGGGGCGATTCGAATTATTATAAGAAACTCTTC. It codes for CALWGDSNYYKKLF.

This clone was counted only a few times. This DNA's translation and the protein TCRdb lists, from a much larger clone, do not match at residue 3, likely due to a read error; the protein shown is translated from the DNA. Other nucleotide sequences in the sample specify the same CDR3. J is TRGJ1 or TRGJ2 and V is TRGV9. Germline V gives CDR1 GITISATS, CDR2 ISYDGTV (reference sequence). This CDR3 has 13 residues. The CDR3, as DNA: TGTGCCTTCTGGGAGTTTTCTTATTATAAGAAACTCTTT. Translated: CAFWEFSYYKKLF.

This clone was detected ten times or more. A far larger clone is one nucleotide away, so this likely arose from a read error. The CDR3 nucleotides are TGTGCCTTGTGGGCCATCCGATATAAGAAACTCTTT. Protein sequence: CALWAIRYKKLF. This chain joins TRGV9 and TRGJ1 or TRGJ2. Germline assignment: CDR1 GITISATS and CDR2 ISYDGTV (reference sequence). V was clipped by 5 bases and J by 7 bases; unmatched bases: 8. CDR3 length: 12 residues.

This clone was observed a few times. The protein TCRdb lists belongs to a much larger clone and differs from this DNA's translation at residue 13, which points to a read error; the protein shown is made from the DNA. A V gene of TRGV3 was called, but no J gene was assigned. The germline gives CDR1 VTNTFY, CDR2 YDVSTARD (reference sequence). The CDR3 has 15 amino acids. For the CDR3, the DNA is TGTGCCACCTGGGACAGGCGTCGGTGTCTTTATAAGGAACTCTTT. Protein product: CATWDRRRCLYKELF.

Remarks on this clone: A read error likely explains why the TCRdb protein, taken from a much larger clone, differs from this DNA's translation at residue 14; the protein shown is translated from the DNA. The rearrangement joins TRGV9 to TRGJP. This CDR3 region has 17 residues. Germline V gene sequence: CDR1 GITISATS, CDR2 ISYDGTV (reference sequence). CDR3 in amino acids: CALWEAPSQLGKKVKVF. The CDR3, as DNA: TGTGCCTTGTGGGAGGCGCCTTCCCAGTTGGGCAAAAAAGTCAAGGTATTT.

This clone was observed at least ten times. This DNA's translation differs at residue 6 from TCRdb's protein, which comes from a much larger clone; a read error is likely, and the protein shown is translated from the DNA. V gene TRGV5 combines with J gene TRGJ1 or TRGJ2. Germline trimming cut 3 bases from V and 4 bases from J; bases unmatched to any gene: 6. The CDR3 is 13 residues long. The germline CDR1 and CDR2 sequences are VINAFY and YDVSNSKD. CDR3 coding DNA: TGTGCCACCTGGGACGGGCACTATTATAAGAAACTCTTT. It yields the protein CATWDGHYYKKLF.

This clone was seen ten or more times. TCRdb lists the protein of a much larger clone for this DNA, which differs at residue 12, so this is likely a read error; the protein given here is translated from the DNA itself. The DNA for the CDR3 is TGTGCCACCTGGGACAGGCAGGGGAATTATTATGAGAAACTCTTT. It translates to CATWDRQGNYYEKLF. V usage is TRGV3 and J usage is TRGJ1 or TRGJ2. The CDR3 sequence is 15 residues long. Germline lookup yields CDR1 VTNTFY and CDR2 YDVSTARD (reference sequence).